This TCR beta chain was recovered during a study of cytomegalovirus exposure and HLA in healthy donors. Study outcomes and limitations: The study recorded 150 to 200 TCR beta chains that were cytomegalovirus-associated. Reports credit the classifier with highly specific, highly sensitive diagnosis of cytomegalovirus status.

CDR3 length: 16 residues. Trimming took off 5 bases at V and 4 bases at J, with 20 bases between the two ends. The germline CDR1 and CDR2 sequences are SEHNR and FQNEAQ (reference sequence). A remark on this clone: Its specificity is unknown.

The repertoire was sequenced with immunoSEQ multiplex PCR; TCRdb's copy has only in-frame clones and lacks some. This sample has approximately 200,000 clones; around 80% occur once, and the top ten carry 0.95% to 1.5%. The TCR sequence derives from a woman in her 30s in good health and CMV-seronegative. The chain has TRBV7-9 and TRBJ1-1; tentatively, D is TRBD1 (5 bases). Material: PBMCs. The CDR3 coding sequence is TGTGCCAGCAGCCTTAACTCCCTCTGGAGGGGCACTGAAGCTTTCTTT. Translated, it gives CASSLNSLWRGTEAFF.